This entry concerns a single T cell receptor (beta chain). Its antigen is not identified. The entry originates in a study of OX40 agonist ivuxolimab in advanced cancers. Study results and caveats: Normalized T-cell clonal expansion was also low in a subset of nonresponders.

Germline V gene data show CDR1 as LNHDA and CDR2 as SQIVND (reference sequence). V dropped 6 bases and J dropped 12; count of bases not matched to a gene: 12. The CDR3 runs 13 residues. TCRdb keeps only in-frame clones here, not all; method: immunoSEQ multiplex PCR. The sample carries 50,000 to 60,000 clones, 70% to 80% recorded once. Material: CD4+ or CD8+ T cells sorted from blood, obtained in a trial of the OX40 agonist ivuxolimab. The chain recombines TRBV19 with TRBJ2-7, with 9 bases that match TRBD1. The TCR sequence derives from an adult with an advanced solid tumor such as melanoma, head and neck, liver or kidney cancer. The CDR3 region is CASSEGGDRELYF. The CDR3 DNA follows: TGTGCCAGTAGCGAAGGCGGGGACAGGGAGTTGTACTTC.